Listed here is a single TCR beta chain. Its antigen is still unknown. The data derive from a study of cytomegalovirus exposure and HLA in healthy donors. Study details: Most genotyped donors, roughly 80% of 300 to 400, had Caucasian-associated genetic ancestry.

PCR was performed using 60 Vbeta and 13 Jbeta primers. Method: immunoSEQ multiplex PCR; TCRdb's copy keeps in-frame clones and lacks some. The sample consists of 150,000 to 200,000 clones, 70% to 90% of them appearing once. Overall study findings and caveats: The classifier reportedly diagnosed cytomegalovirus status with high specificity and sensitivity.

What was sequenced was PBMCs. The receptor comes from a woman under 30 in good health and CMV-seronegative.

The DNA of the CDR3 is TGCAGCGCCGGGACAGGGCCTGAAAAACTGTTTTTT. Translated: CSAGTGPEKLFF. This chain joins TRBV29-1 and TRBJ1-4, with 9 bases that match TRBD1. This CDR3 spans 12 amino acids. Germline V CDR1 and CDR2: SQVTM, ANQGSEA. J gave up 7 bases and V 7 bases, and 4 bases lay outside the gene matches. Full variable domain (rest looked up from reference TRBV29-1 and TRBJ1-4): SAVISQKPSRDICQRGTSLTIQCQVDSQVTMMFWYRQQPGQSLTLIATANQGSEATYESGFVIDKFPISRPNLTFSTLTVSNMSPEDSSIYLCSAGTGPEKLFFGSGTQLSVL.